This TCR beta chain was obtained from a study of human T cells and chemical hapten exposure. This CDR3 contains 18 residues. The V gene's germline CDR1 is MNHEY and CDR2 SMNVEV (reference sequence). V dropped 7 bases and J dropped 0; count of bases not matched to a gene: 9. This clonotype was recorded many times. Its antigen is not identified. TCRdb re-analysed the RACE reads in MiXCR, keeping a single row per CDR3 protein. The sample consists of some 90,000 distinct CDR3 sequences, 8.5% of them appearing once. The time point was: pre-sensitization, week 0. Treatment in this sample: therapeutic diphenylcyclopropenone sensitization with weekly scalp DPC. Patients had alopecia, were aged 18 to 70, and were not pregnant. The study, taken as a whole, reports: All donors were alopecia patients, so their immunity may differ from that of healthy people.

This chain uses TRBV27 with TRBJ2-6, with 10 bases that match TRBD2. The clonotype originates from a man aged 35-49 years with alopecia areata. Some clones in this sample may be carry-over from other donors' samples. The sequencing used whole blood, collected in connection with sensitization to the hapten diphenylcyclopropenone (DPC). DNA of the CDR3: TGTGCCAGCACCACCAGGCTAGCGGGAGTCTCTGGGGCCAACGTCCTGACTTTC. The encoded protein is CASTTRLAGVSGANVLTF.